This TCR beta chain was found in a study of T cells in Graves' hyperthyroidism and ophthalmopathy. Looking at the study overall: Peripheral blood was obtained at initial diagnosis, preceding any treatment. Whole-study results and caveats: Median prediction lead before ophthalmopathy onset was about 6.5 months with the model. Most thyroid clonotypes that were expanded above 0.001 also turned up in blood.

This clonotype was counted ten times or more. The target antigen is unknown. This CDR3 comprises 13 residues. Germline V gene sequence: CDR1 SEHNR, CDR2 FQNEAQ (reference sequence). Trimming removed 6 bases from V and 5 bases from J; junction bases left unmatched: 6. Regions amplified from RNA transcripts were the TCR beta CDR3 regions. TCR CDR3 regions were first amplified by RT-PCR with HTBI primers. Each CDR3 protein gets one entry after TCRdb re-called the multiplex PCR reads with MiXCR. The sample comprises a few hundred thousand distinct CDR3 sequences, about a sixth of which are singletons, and around a quarter rests with the top ten. The blood sample predates any ophthalmopathy symptoms, coming from first hyperthyroidism diagnosis.

The TCR originated in a woman younger than 30 with Graves' hyperthyroidism that later progressed to Graves' ophthalmopathy. The genes are TRBV7-9 and TRBJ2-5, with 7 bases lining up with TRBD1. Sequencing was performed on blood. The CDR3 DNA reads as TGTGCCAGCAGTGGACAGGCGACGGAGACCCAGTACTTC. Translated: CASSGQATETQYF.